This T cell receptor (beta chain) was retrieved from a study of Tregs in tolerant kidney transplant recipients. With respect to this clone: Antigen unknown.

The CDR3 runs to 19 residues. CDR1 is MDHEN, CDR2 SYDVKM, per germline. The V end lost 3 bases, the J end lost 2 bases, and 22 bases lay between the germline ends. CD4+CD25+CD127- Tregs, CD4+CD25- non-Tregs, CD4 and CD8 cells were sorted. Before regulatory T cell sorting, thawed PBMCs rested overnight at 37°C in roughly 190 IU/ml IL-2. TCRdb's table, derived via immunoSEQ multiplex PCR, lists solely in-frame clones and lacks some. Among about 78,000 clones listed, 91% were seen once. The study, taken as a whole, reports: For some patients, primers changed over time, blocking nucleotide-level comparison.

The TCR sequence derives from a human donor who received a combined kidney and bone marrow transplant. The sample in question was Tregs from blood, obtained before the transplant. This chain links TRBV28 with TRBJ2-2; TRBD1 is a possible D gene (5 bases). CDR3 protein: CASSLGPRSYAPNTGELFF. The DNA for the CDR3 is TGTGCCAGCAGTTTGGGGCCCCGTTCGTACGCCCCTAACACCGGGGAGCTGTTTTTT.